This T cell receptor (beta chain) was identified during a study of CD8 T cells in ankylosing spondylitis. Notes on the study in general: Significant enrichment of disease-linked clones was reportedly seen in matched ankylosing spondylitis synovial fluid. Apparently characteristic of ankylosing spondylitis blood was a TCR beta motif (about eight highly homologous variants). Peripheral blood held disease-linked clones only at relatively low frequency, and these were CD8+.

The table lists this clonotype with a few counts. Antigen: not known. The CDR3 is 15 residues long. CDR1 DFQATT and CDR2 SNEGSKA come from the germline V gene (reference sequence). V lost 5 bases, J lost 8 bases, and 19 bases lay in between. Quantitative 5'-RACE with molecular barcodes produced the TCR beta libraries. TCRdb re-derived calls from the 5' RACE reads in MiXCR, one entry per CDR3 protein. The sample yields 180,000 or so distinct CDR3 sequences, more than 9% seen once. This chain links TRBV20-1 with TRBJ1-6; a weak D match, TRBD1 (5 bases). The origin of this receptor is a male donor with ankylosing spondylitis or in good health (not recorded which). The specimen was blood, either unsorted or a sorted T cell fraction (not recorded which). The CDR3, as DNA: TGCAGTGCTGCCGGTCGGGGGAACATGGATTCACCCCTCCACTTT. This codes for CSAAGRGNMDSPLHF.